This T cell receptor beta chain was retrieved from a study of control samples from healthy donors and cancer patients. The V and J ends lost 5 bases and 2 bases respectively, with 10 bases between them. This CDR3 is built from 14 residues. Germline V CDR1 and CDR2: SGHRS, YFSETQ. Here immunoSEQ multiplex PCR was the method, and the copy in TCRdb shows in-frame clones only, minus some. The sample shows fewer than 95,000 clones, about nine tenths of them seen only once. The origin of this receptor is a man aged 25 to 40 in good health. Sequenced sample: blood. V usage is TRBV5-1 and J usage is TRBJ1-4; D may be TRBD1 (5 bases). The CDR3 DNA reads TGCGCCAGCAGACGGGGCGACACTAATGAAAAACTGTTTTTT. This translates into CASRRGDTNEKLFF.